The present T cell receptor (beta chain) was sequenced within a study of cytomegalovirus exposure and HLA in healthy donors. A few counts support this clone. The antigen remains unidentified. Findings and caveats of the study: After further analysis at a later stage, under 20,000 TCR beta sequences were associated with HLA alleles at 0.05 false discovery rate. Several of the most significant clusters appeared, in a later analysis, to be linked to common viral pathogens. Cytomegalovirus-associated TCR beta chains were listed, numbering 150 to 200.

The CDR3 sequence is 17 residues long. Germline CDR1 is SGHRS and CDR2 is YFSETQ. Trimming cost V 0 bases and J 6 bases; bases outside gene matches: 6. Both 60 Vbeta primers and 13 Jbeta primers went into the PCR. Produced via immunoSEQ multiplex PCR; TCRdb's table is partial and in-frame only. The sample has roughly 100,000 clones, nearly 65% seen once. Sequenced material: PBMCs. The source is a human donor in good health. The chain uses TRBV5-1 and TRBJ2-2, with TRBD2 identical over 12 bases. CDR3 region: CASSLGLAGDLAGELFF. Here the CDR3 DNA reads TGCGCCAGCAGCTTGGGACTAGCGGGAGACTTGGCCGGGGAGCTGTTTTTT.